The 26 T cell receptor beta chains listed next were all sequenced from one sample in a study of T cell responses to AZD1222 COVID-19 vaccine. Sequenced by immunoSEQ multiplex PCR; TCRdb stores in-frame clones only, minus some. Of over 80,000 clones in the sample, approximately 92% were seen once. Sample: peripheral blood, taken on day 0 of AZD1222 vaccination. These receptors all come from an adult in good health.

The chain is built from TRBV27 and TRBJ1-1; D gene uncertain. The CDR3 spans 14 residues. V lost 2 bases and J 4 bases, leaving 11 bases between the germline ends. Germline assignment: CDR1 MNHEY and CDR2 SMNVEV (reference sequence). The CDR3 nucleotides are TGTGCCAGCAGTTTAGGCATCGGTCCCACTGAAGCTTTCTTT. Amino acid sequence: CASSLGIGPTEAFF.

V is TRBV9 and J is TRBJ1-3; D ambiguous. Trimming took 7 bases from V and 8 from J, leaving 19 bases between them. Germline V CDR1 and CDR2: SGDLS, YYNGEE. The CDR3 loop spans 14 amino acids. CDR3 sequence reads: CASGEEAAGYTIYF. CDR3 coding DNA: TGTGCCAGCGGGGAGGAGGCAGCAGGCTACACCATATATTTT.

J is TRBJ1-2 and V is TRBV5-1, with a weak D call TRBD1 (5 bases). CDR1 is SGHRS, CDR2 YFSETQ, per germline. The CDR3 consists of 14 residues. The ends were cut back, 2 bases at V and 2 bases at J, with 10 bases in the middle. CDR3 region: CASSLQDTNYGYTF. CDR3 DNA: TGCGCCAGCAGCTTACAGGATACGAACTATGGCTACACCTTC.

The V and J genes are TRBV5-4 and TRBJ1-2; 10 positions agree with TRBD1. CDR1 is SGHNT and CDR2 is YYREEE in the germline V gene (reference sequence). This CDR3 contains 14 residues. Losses at the gene ends were 5 bases for V and 4 bases for J; bases not matched to a gene: 5. CDR3: CASRTGGSSYGYTF. CDR3 DNA: TGTGCCAGCAGGACAGGGGGCTCGAGCTATGGCTACACCTTC.

The chain employs TRBV6-5 and TRBJ1-2; D perhaps matches TRBD1 (5 bases). Germline V gives CDR1 MNHEY, CDR2 SVGAGI. Trimming pared 6 bases from V and 6 bases from J, leaving 11 bases between. The CDR3 extends over 12 amino acids. CDR3 loop: CASRTGGDGYTF. CDR3 DNA: TGTGCCAGCAGGACCGGGGGGGATGGCTACACCTTC.

V gene TRBV7-2 combines with J gene TRBJ2-3; the D gene is possibly TRBD2 (5 bases). Trimming cost V 1 base and J 6 bases, with 11 bases left between them. Looked up from germline, CDR1 is SGHTA and CDR2 is FQGNSA. This CDR3 is built from 14 residues. Here the CDR3 DNA reads TGTGCCAGCAGCTTAGGAGTGACGGGGGATACGCAGTATTTT. Translated, it gives CASSLGVTGDTQYF. The variable domain in full, with the rest retrieved from reference TRBV7-2 and TRBJ2-3, is GAGVSQSPSNKVTEKGKDVELRCDPISGHTALYWYRQSLGQGLEFLIYFQGNSAPDKSGLPSDRFSAERTGGSVSTLTIQRTQQEDSAVYLCASSLGVTGDTQYFGPGTRLTVL.

This chain connects TRBV19 to TRBJ2-4; no reliable D call. The CDR3 runs 14 residues. Germline V gene data show CDR1 as LNHDA and CDR2 as SQIVND (reference sequence). The V and J ends lost 10 bases and 4 bases respectively, with 17 bases between them. The DNA of the CDR3 is TGTGCCACTCAAAGTAGCCCAGCGAAAAACATTCAGTACTTC. This codes for CATQSSPAKNIQYF.

V and J are TRBV7-8 and TRBJ2-6, with 9 nucleotides matching TRBD1. V lost 4 bases, J lost 2 bases, and 6 bases stayed unmatched. CDR3 length equals 17 residues. The V gene's germline CDR1 is SGHVS and CDR2 FQNEAQ. The CDR3: CASSSGTGLAGANVLTF. The CDR3 DNA follows: TGTGCCAGCAGCTCTGGGACAGGGTTGGCTGGGGCCAACGTCCTGACTTTC.

The count of this clone is one. J is TRBJ2-5 and V is TRBV5-1; D call uncertain. The CDR3 contains 15 residues. Trimming left V 4 bases short and J 3 bases short, with 16 bases between. Germline loops: CDR1 SGHRS, CDR2 YFSETQ. This CDR3 reads CASSRWAGPKETQYF. The CDR3 DNA follows: TGCGCCAGCAGCCGTTGGGCCGGGCCAAAAGAGACCCAGTACTTC.

The chain recombines TRBV6-4 with TRBJ2-1; D not certain. Germline V gives CDR1 MRHNA, CDR2 SNTAGT. The CDR3 runs to 14 residues. V dropped 5 bases and J dropped 0 bases, with 8 bases sitting between them. This chain's CDR3 is CASSPGPSYNEQFF. The CDR3 region has the DNA TGTGCCAGCAGTCCCGGACCCTCCTACAATGAGCAGTTCTTC.

This chain joins TRBV6-4 and TRBJ2-5; 10 bases align to TRBD2. CDR1 is MRHNA and CDR2 is SNTAGT in the germline V gene. Trimming removed 5 bases from V and 4 bases from J; junction bases left unmatched: 1. The CDR3 is 13 amino acids. CDR3 sequence (DNA): TGTGCCAGCAGTATAGCGGGAGGAGAGACCCAGTACTTC. Amino acid sequence: CASSIAGGETQYF.

The chain has TRBV11-2 and TRBJ2-3; tentative D call: TRBD2 (6 bases). The germline V and J ends were trimmed by 6 bases and 8 bases, with 15 bases remaining between them. The CDR3 is 13 amino acids. Germline V gives CDR1 SGHAT, CDR2 FQNNGV. The CDR3 nucleotides are TGTGCCAGCAGTCGGGACTTGTTGGGTACGCAGTATTTT. It translates to CASSRDLLGTQYF.

This chain uses TRBV27 with TRBJ1-6, with D uncertain. CDR1 is MNHEY and CDR2 is SMNVEV in the germline V gene (reference sequence). The V end lost 3 bases, the J end lost 3 bases, and 6 bases lay between the germline ends. This CDR3 is built from 14 residues. Written as DNA, the CDR3 is TGTGCCAGCAGTTTGCAGGACTATAATTCACCCCTCCACTTT. This encodes CASSLQDYNSPLHF.

The chain has TRBV9 and TRBJ2-7, with D unclear. CDR1 and CDR2 from the germline V gene are SGDLS and YYNGEE. Trimming pared 2 bases from V and 1 base from J, leaving 10 bases between. The CDR3 covers 14 residues. DNA for the CDR3: TGTGCCAGCAGCGTCTACGACGGATCCTACGAGCAGTACTTC. Translating gives CASSVYDGSYEQYF. The complete variable domain, with remaining parts taken from reference TRBV9 and TRBJ2-7, reads DSGVTQTPKHLITATGQRVTLRCSPRSGDLSVYWYQQSLDQGLQFLIQYYNGEERAKGNILERFSAQQFPDLHSELNLSSLELGDSALYFCASSVYDGSYEQYFGPGTRLTVT.

V usage is TRBV30 and J usage is TRBJ2-7, with 10 bases aligning to TRBD2. CDR3 size: 14 residues. The V and J ends lost 2 bases and 3 bases, in that order; junction bases with no gene match: 4. Per the germline V gene, CDR1 is GTSNPN and CDR2 is SVGIG (reference sequence). The DNA of the CDR3 is TGTGCCTGGAGTCAACTAGCGGGATACTACGAGCAGTACTTC. Translated, it gives CAWSQLAGYYEQYF.

The V call is TRBV18, the J call TRBJ1-3; no clear D gene. The CDR3 spans 15 residues. V dropped 1 base and J dropped 4 bases, with 11 bases sitting between them. CDR1 is KGHSH and CDR2 is LQKENI in the germline V gene. CDR3 nucleotides: TGTGCCAGCTCACCACTCGCGATCGAGGGAAACACCATATATTTT. Its protein product is CASSPLAIEGNTIYF.

This clone has a count of ten or more. This chain joins TRBV24-1 and TRBJ2-2, with 7 bases identical to TRBD1. The CDR3 extends over 16 amino acids. Germline values: CDR1 KGHDR, CDR2 SFDVKD. V gave up 1 base and J gave up 1 base; unmatched junction bases: 2. Here the CDR3 DNA reads TGTGCCACCAGTGATTTAGGGACAGAGAACACCGGGGAGCTGTTTTTT. Protein sequence: CATSDLGTENTGELFF.

The chain joins TRBV5-1 to TRBJ1-5; weak D call: TRBD1 (5 bases). The germline gives CDR1 SGHRS, CDR2 YFSETQ. The CDR3 has 15 amino acids. Trimming cost V 0 bases and J 0 bases, with 7 bases left between them. CDR3 sequence reads: CASSLEGFSNQPQHF. In DNA, the CDR3 is TGCGCCAGCAGCTTGGAGGGGTTTAGCAATCAGCCCCAGCATTTT.

J is TRBJ1-4 and V is TRBV11-2, with 9 bases matching TRBD1. Trimming cost V 6 bases and J 5 bases; bases outside gene matches: 7. Germline assignment: CDR1 SGHAT and CDR2 FQNNGV. This CDR3 comprises 15 residues. The CDR3 DNA reads TGTGCCAGCAGTAGGGCTGGGACAGGGAATGAAAAACTGTTTTTT. Protein sequence: CASSRAGTGNEKLFF.

V gene TRBV7-9 combines with J gene TRBJ2-7; D is perhaps TRBD1 (6 bases). V was shortened by 1 base and J by 5 bases, with 12 bases between the two germline ends. CDR3 length: 14 amino acids. Germline V gene sequence: CDR1 SEHNR, CDR2 FQNEAQ (reference sequence). Here the CDR3 reads CASSLDRTDNEQYF. In DNA form, the CDR3 reads TGTGCCAGCAGCTTAGATAGGACAGACAACGAGCAGTACTTC.

This chain links TRBV5-1 with TRBJ2-5, with D possibly being TRBD1 or TRBD2 (6 bases each). V lost 7 bases to trimming and J lost 5 bases, with 18 bases between them. Per germline, CDR1 SGHRS and CDR2 YFSETQ. This CDR3 contains 14 residues. In nucleotides, the CDR3 is TGCGCCAGCTGCCCGGGGGCCCCAGGGGAGACCCAGTACTTC. Translating gives CASCPGAPGETQYF.

The genes are TRBV3-1 (or the pseudogene TRBV3-2) and TRBJ1-5; no reliable D call. Trimming took off 0 bases at V and 1 base at J, with 7 bases between the two ends. CDR3 length equals 15 residues. In germline, CDR1 is LGHDT, CDR2 YNNKEL (reference sequence). The CDR3 bases are TGTGCCAGCAGCCAAGAGAGCGGCAGCAATCAGCCCCAGCATTTT. Protein: CASSQESGSNQPQHF.

V and J are TRBV7-2 and TRBJ1-4, with TRBD1 matching 9 bases. The length of the CDR3 is 13 residues. Trimming took 0 bases from V and 15 from J; bases not matched to a gene: 5. CDR1 and CDR2 from the germline V gene are SGHTA and FQGNSA. The CDR3 DNA reads as TGTGCCAGCAGCTTAGCGCGGGACAGGGACGTGTTTTTT. It encodes CASSLARDRDVFF.

CDR3: CASSLDRGIHF. The CDR3, as DNA: TGTGCCAGCAGTTTGGACAGGGGGATACATTTT. The rearrangement joins TRBV28 to TRBJ1-5; TRBD1 aligns across 10 bases. The CDR3 has 11 amino acids. The junction had 3 bases not matched to a gene; V was cut back by 3 bases and J by 16 bases. CDR1 and CDR2 (germline): MDHEN, SYDVKM. Full variable domain (remainder filled in from reference TRBV28 and TRBJ1-5): DVKVTQSSRYLVKRTGEKVFLECVQDMDHENMFWYRQDPGLGLRLIYFSYDVKMKEKGDIPEGYSVSREKKERFSLILESASTNQTSMYLCASSLDRGIHFGDGTRLSIL.

The chain links TRBV29-1 to TRBJ1-2; D not certain. The V end was cut by 7 bases, the J end by 8 bases, with 17 bases between. Per germline, CDR1 SQVTM and CDR2 ANQGSEA. The CDR3 covers 12 residues. The CDR3 region has the DNA TGCAGCGGCGGCGAATCCGGAGGGGGCTACACCTTC. Encoded protein: CSGGESGGGYTF.

In DNA, the CDR3 is TGTGCCAGCAGCTTAACCAGGACAGGGGTAGACGAGCAGTACTTC. It specifies CASSLTRTGVDEQYF. This chain joins TRBV7-3 and TRBJ2-7, with 9 bases identical to TRBD1. Trimming took 0 bases from V and 5 from J; bases not matched to a gene: 5. CDR3 size: 15 residues. Looked up from germline, CDR1 is SGHTA and CDR2 is FQGTGA.